The source of this T cell receptor beta chain is a study of tumor and adjacent non-tumor tissue in lung cancer (dated by TCRdb to the late 2010s). Regarding the complete study: Of the cohort, 11 to 12 patients had adenocarcinoma, 2 had squamous cell carcinoma and 1 had small cell lung cancer. The 15 or so patients were aged roughly 31 to 85 years, included about 10 men and 5 women, and had TNM stage I to III disease. Sequencing generated a total of more than 95 million productive TCRbeta reads, averaging roughly 4.4 million reads per sample. The study compared bulk TCRbeta repertoires from lung tumor tissue and matched distant non-tumor lung tissue of about 15 lung cancer patients. TCRbeta CDR3 sequencing was performed on thirty paired specimens, with one tumor sample and one normal lung sample collected per patient. The full study reports these points: Neither the sequencing platform nor unique molecular identifiers are mentioned in the methods. Only roughly 16 patients were in the cohort, and the authors stated that larger samples and more detailed clinical data are needed. Tumor tissue showed significantly greater TCR diversity (inverse Simpson) than normal lung tissue (about 400 vs 150, P = 0.0075, Mann-Whitney U test). The top 100 clones made up a significantly larger cumulative share of the repertoire in normal lung than in tumor tissue. Because peripheral blood was not sequenced, blood TCRbeta repertoires in the lung cancer patients of the study were not examined. TCR diversity was significantly higher in younger patients, and greater tumor TCR diversity was associated with shorter overall survival and shorter disease-free survival.

This clonotype has at least ten counts. Its antigen has not been determined. One base away there is no much larger clone; base qualities are not given. RNA was isolated from bulk, unsorted tissue, and RNA quality was assessed with a NanoDrop ND-1000 and an Agilent 2100. The normal lung samples consisted of distant non-tumor tissue collected more than 3 cm from the tumor edge. The donors were newly diagnosed lung cancer patients admitted for thoracic surgery in China from August to November 2014 who had not received prior chemotherapy. Patients with previous radiotherapy or chemotherapy, or with another concurrent cancer, were excluded from the study. Surgical tissue pieces of about 1-2.3 cm3 were preserved in RNAlater solution and were kept at -80 degrees C until use. The library was obtained by multiplex PCR. The sequencer listed for this sample is Illumina HiSeq 2500. Following protocols modified from ARM-PCR, the researchers constructed TCRbeta libraries through three rounds of nested PCR with primers (Table S4). Before sequencing, PCR products in the 200-500 bp range were cut out of the gel and cleaned up using the QIAquick gel extraction kit. As for the authors' bioinformatics: Trimmomatic was used to clean the reads, FLASH merged the cleaned reads into complete CDR3 sequences, and MiTCR assigned the sequences to V(D)J germline segments. Clonal diversity was calculated as the inverse Simpson's index using VDJtools. Productive reads were defined as in-frame sequences without a premature stop codon. TCRdb trimmed public reads at Q25 via fastp, called clones via MiXCR and kept in-frame beta chains. Each CDR3 protein appears once, grouped with its most common genes and DNA. None of the V and J calls come from the authors' own analysis; TCRdb made them. A total of fewer than 100,000 distinct CDR3 sequences appear in this sample, more than 75% of them only once. The top ten clonotypes cover about a fifth of the sample.

From the cysteine up to the phenylalanine, the CDR3 has a length of 15 residues. CDR3 DNA is the only sequence kept; it has 45 bases, read in frame from the first base. As encoded in the germline V gene, CDR1 is SGHDN while CDR2 is FVKESK. The V and J ends are trimmed by 1 base and 0 bases, leaving 7 bases between them. The sequence is built from TRBV14 and TRBJ2-1, with an unclear D gene assignment. The origin of this receptor is a woman aged 45-60 years with non-small cell lung cancer. The sequencing sample was made of distant non-tumor lung tissue. CDR3 protein: CASSQGDFSYNEQFF. The DNA is as follows: TGTGCCAGCAGCCAAGGAGACTTCTCCTACAATGAGCAGTTCTTC.